This T cell receptor beta chain was sequenced for a study of technical replicates of blood from several donors. CDR3 length equals 14 residues. CDR1 and CDR2 (germline): SGHAT, FQNNGV. V was pared by 5 bases and J by 0 bases, with 10 bases between. The protocol was immunoSEQ multiplex PCR, while the TCRdb copy is restricted to in-frame clones and leaves out a portion. This sample has 75,000 to 95,000 clones, with about nine tenths found just once. This receptor was obtained from a human donor in good health. This chain links TRBV11-2 with TRBJ1-1; D is perhaps TRBD1 (6 bases). Material for sequencing was T cells isolated from PBMCs. CDR3 sequence: CASSVDRLNTEAFF. The CDR3, as DNA: TGTGCCAGCAGCGTCGACAGGTTGAACACTGAAGCTTTCTTT.